The 15 T cell receptor beta chains presented below share a single source sample, sequenced in a study of T-cell reconstitution after alpha-beta-depleted transplantation in children. Construction of the TCRbeta library involved unique molecular identifiers. MiXCR, run by TCRdb on the PCR reads, gives a single entry per CDR3 protein. Of about 610,000 distinct CDR3 sequences listed, over 9.5% are singletons. The material was PBMCs from the stem cell graft donor, obtained from the stem cell graft. These receptors all come from a human donor who donated a stem cell graft to a child with acute myeloid leukemia.

Here the CDR3 reads CAEHSAGGPSIIWCEQYF. In DNA form, the CDR3 reads TGTGCCGAACATTCGGCGGGAGGGCCAAGTATTATATGGTGCGAGCAGTACTTC. The chain joins TRBV11-2 to TRBJ2-7; 9 bases match TRBD2. Trimming cost V 11 bases and J 6 bases; bases outside gene matches: 26. Germline CDR1 reads SGHAT; CDR2 reads FQNNGV. This CDR3 has 18 amino acids. The entire variable domain, with the rest obtained from reference TRBV11-2 and TRBJ2-7, is as follows: EAGVAQSPRYKIIEKRQSVAFWCNPISGHATLYWYQQILGQGPKLLIQFQNNGVVDDSQLPKDRFSAERLKGVDSTLKIQPAKLEDSAVYLCAEHSAGGPSIIWCEQYFGPGTRLTVT.

In its sample, this clonotype was seen many times. This chain links TRBV7-9 with TRBJ2-1; D gene ambiguous. The CDR3 covers 12 residues. Trimming left V 6 bases short and J 6 bases short, with 9 bases between. CDR1 is SEHNR, CDR2 FQNEAQ, per germline (reference sequence). CDR3 in DNA: TGTGCCAGCAGTCACTCCACCAATGAGCAGTTCTTC. Protein product: CASSHSTNEQFF.

A remark on this clonotype: This may stem from a read error, because a much larger clone lies one nucleotide away. This chain uses TRBV28 with TRBJ1-5, with D possibly TRBD1 on 6 matching bases. Germline V gene data show CDR1 as MDHEN and CDR2 as SYDVKM. The CDR3 totals 16 residues. The CDR3 sequence is CASSFSGQWGNQAQHF. The CDR3 bases are TGTGCCAGCAGTTTTTCCGGACAGTGGGGCAATCAGGCCCAGCATTTT. Full variable domain (rest looked up from reference TRBV28 and TRBJ1-5): DVKVTQSSRYLVKRTGEKVFLECVQDMDHENMFWYRQDPGLGLRLIYFSYDVKMKEKGDIPEGYSVSREKKERFSLILESASTNQTSMYLCASSFSGQWGNQAQHFGDGTRLSIL.

This clonotype was found many times. This rearrangement joins TRBV5-6 to TRBJ1-3; no firm D call. Trimming removed 1 base at V and 0 bases at J, with 14 bases between. CDR1 is SGHDT and CDR2 is YYEEEE in the germline V gene. There are 17 residues in the CDR3. DNA for the CDR3: TGTGCCAGCAGCTTGAAGGCGGGAACCGGCTCTGGAAACACCATATATTTT. Translation: CASSLKAGTGSGNTIYF.

The chain couples TRBV7-3 to TRBJ2-1; TRBD2 aligns across 11 bases. The germline gives CDR1 SGHTA, CDR2 FQGTGA. V was pared by 5 bases and J by 1 base, with 4 bases of the junction left unmatched. The CDR3 has 16 residues. For the CDR3, the DNA is TGTGCCAGCAGCACCCGGACTAGCGGGTCCTACAATGAGCAGTTCTTC. It codes for CASSTRTSGSYNEQFF.

This rearrangement joins TRBV12-3 or TRBV12-4 to TRBJ2-2, with 7 bases matching TRBD2. The CDR3 has 15 residues. Germline trimming cut 6 bases from V and 7 bases from J; bases unmatched to any gene: 11. CDR3 residues: CASSPRTSGGGELFF. As DNA, the CDR3 is TGTGCCAGCAGCCCCCGGACTAGTGGCGGCGGGGAGCTGTTTTTT.

This clonotype was detected ten times or more. V gene TRBV9 combines with J gene TRBJ2-7, with 9 bases matching TRBD1. J gave up 0 bases and V 4 bases, and 5 bases lay outside the gene matches. CDR3 length: 15 residues. The germline V gene has CDR1 SGDLS and CDR2 YYNGEE. CDR3 sequence reads: CASSSATGGSYEQYF. DNA for the CDR3: TGTGCCAGCAGCAGCGCGACAGGGGGCTCCTACGAGCAGTACTTC.

This clonotype was found a few times. The genes are TRBV9 and TRBJ2-5; 10 bases fit TRBD2. The CDR3 is 13 residues long. Germline V lookup: CDR1 SGDLS, CDR2 YYNGEE. V gave up 6 bases and J gave up 5 bases; unmatched junction bases: 4. As DNA, the CDR3 is TGTGCCAGCACCGAAGCGGGAGGGGAGACCCAGTACTTC. This encodes CASTEAGGETQYF.

The chain employs TRBV12-3 or TRBV12-4 and TRBJ2-7; possible D gene TRBD2, 5 bases. V shed 5 bases and J shed 4 bases, with 18 bases lying between them. The CDR3 length is 15 residues. CDR3 loop: CASSPDPAVSYEQYF. CDR3 sequence (DNA): TGTGCCAGCAGTCCCGACCCAGCGGTTTCATACGAGCAGTACTTC.

This clonotype was counted between two and nine times. This chain connects TRBV30 to TRBJ2-1; 7 bases are shared with TRBD2. Germline V gene sequence: CDR1 GTSNPN, CDR2 SVGIG (reference sequence). Germline trimming cut 3 bases from V and 8 bases from J; bases unmatched to any gene: 10. CDR3 length equals 14 residues. CDR3 protein: CAWSRGGSIDEQFF. The CDR3 DNA is TGTGCCTGGAGCCGAGGCGGGAGTATCGATGAGCAGTTCTTC.

This clonotype has only a few counts. The chain joins TRBV15 to TRBJ2-3; 7 bases fit TRBD2. V lost 8 bases to trimming and J lost 4 bases; unmatched junction nucleotides: 9. Germline CDR1 and CDR2: LNHNV and YYDKDF (reference sequence). The CDR3 spans 14 residues. CDR3 DNA: TGTGCCACCCGGGGCGGGAGTTTGGCAGATACGCAGTATTTT. This gives the protein CATRGGSLADTQYF. Complete variable domain (other parts from reference TRBV15 and TRBJ2-3): DAMVIQNPRYQVTQFGKPVTLSCSQTLNHNVMYWYQQKSSQAPKLLFHYYDKDFNNEADTPDNFQSRRPNTSFCFLDIRSPGLGDTAMYLCATRGGSLADTQYFGPGTRLTVL.

The chain is built from TRBV5-1 and TRBJ2-3, with 16 bases lining up with TRBD2. The CDR3 consists of 20 residues. The trim removed 2 bases at V and 6 bases at J, leaving 15 bases unmatched. CDR1 is SGHRS, CDR2 YFSETQ, per germline. The CDR3 DNA follows: TGCGCCAGCAGCTTCAGTTTGCCGGGACTAGCGGGAGGGCCGGCGGATACGCAGTATTTT. Amino acid sequence: CASSFSLPGLAGGPADTQYF.

This clonotype was counted ten times or more. The V and J genes are TRBV18 and TRBJ1-4; D gene unclear. Trimming took 1 base from V and 0 from J, leaving 3 bases between them. The CDR3 covers 14 residues. Germline V gene lookup returns CDR1 KGHSH and CDR2 LQKENI. The CDR3 sequence: CASSPLATNEKLFF. In DNA, the CDR3 is TGTGCCAGCTCACCACTAGCAACTAATGAAAAACTGTTTTTT.

V and J are TRBV6-6 and TRBJ1-4; D uncertain. Germline CDR1 MNHNY, CDR2 SVGAGI (reference sequence). Trimming cost V 5 bases and J 7 bases, with 17 bases left between them. The CDR3 consists of 15 residues. Written as DNA, the CDR3 is TGTGCCAGCAGTAGTAGTCCTGCCGTGAGTGAAAAACTGTTTTTT. It specifies CASSSSPAVSEKLFF.

Note on this clonotype: Sequence at one end of the junction differs from germline and may be a read error. The chain has TRBV20-1 and TRBJ2-1; 11 bases are shared with TRBD2. The CDR3 consists of 17 residues. CDR1 and CDR2 from the germline V gene are DFQATT and SNEGSKA (reference sequence). CDR3 coding DNA: TGCTGTGCCGAAGCCGGGACTAGCGGTTCTCCCTACAATGAGCAGTTCTTC. It specifies CCAEAGTSGSPYNEQFF.